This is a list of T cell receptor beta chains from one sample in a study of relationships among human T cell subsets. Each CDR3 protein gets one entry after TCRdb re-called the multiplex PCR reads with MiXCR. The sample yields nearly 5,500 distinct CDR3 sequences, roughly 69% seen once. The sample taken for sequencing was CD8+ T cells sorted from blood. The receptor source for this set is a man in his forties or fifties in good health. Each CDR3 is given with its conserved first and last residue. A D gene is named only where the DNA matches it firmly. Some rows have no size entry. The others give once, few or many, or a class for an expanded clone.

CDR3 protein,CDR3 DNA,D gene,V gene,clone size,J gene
CASSPMRTGGVNEKLFF,TGTGCCAGCAGCCCCATGAGGACAGGGGGGGTTAATGAAAAACTGTTTTTT,TRBD1,TRBV3-1,.,TRBJ1-4
CASSGDRGGTGELFF,TGTGCCAGCAGTGGGGACAGGGGTGGGACCGGGGAGCTGTTTTTT,TRBD1,TRBV6-1,.,TRBJ2-2
CASSPSTDTQYF,TGTGCCAGCAGCCCTAGCACAGATACGCAGTATTTT,.,TRBV27,.,TRBJ2-3
CASSLVGLAGDNEQFF,TGCGCCAGCAGCCTTGTGGGACTAGCGGGGGACAATGAGCAGTTCTTC,TRBD2,TRBV4-1,few,TRBJ2-1
CASSQGGTGDEQYF,TGCGCCAGCAGCCAAGGAGGGACAGGGGACGAGCAGTACTTC,TRBD1,TRBV4-1,.,TRBJ2-7
CASSPGLWWFF,TGTGCCAGCAGTCCCGGGCTCTGGTGGTTCTTC,.,TRBV25-1,.,TRBJ2-1
CASSETGGGSDTQYF,TGTGCCAGCAGTGAGACAGGCGGGGGATCAGATACGCAGTATTTT,.,TRBV2,.,TRBJ2-3
CSVEPYLDRGLTSYNEQFF,TGCAGCGTTGAGCCCTACTTGGACAGGGGCTTAACCTCCTACAATGAGCAGTTCTTC,TRBD1,TRBV29-1,.,TRBJ2-1
CATRAEGGEEKLFF,TGTGCCACCCGTGCGGAAGGGGGAGAGGAAAAACTGTTTTTT,.,TRBV7-9,few,TRBJ1-4
CASSWADQGSETGELFF,TGTGCCAGCAGCTGGGCGGACCAGGGGAGTGAGACCGGGGAGCTGTTTTTT,.,TRBV7-9,few,TRBJ2-2
CSVDRSLGNEQFF,TGCAGCGTTGACCGATCCCTGGGGAATGAGCAGTTCTTC,.,TRBV29-1,.,TRBJ2-1
CASSLRTYEQYF,TGTGCCAGCAGCTTACGGACCTACGAGCAGTACTTC,.,TRBV11-2,.,TRBJ2-7
CASSLSGQSYEQYF,TGTGCCAGCAGCCTCTCGGGACAGTCCTACGAGCAGTACTTC,TRBD1,TRBV7-6,.,TRBJ2-7
CASSLNPYNQPQHF,TGTGCCAGCAGCTTAAATCCGTACAATCAGCCCCAGCATTTT,.,TRBV11-2,.,TRBJ1-5
CASSFTGYNEQFF,TGTGCCAGCAGTTTCACAGGTTACAATGAGCAGTTCTTC,.,TRBV27,once,TRBJ2-1
CASSLDVEQYF,TGTGCCAGCAGCTTAGATGTCGAGCAGTACTTC,.,TRBV11-2,once,TRBJ2-7
CASSSLKQAYEQYF,TGTGCCAGCAGCTCCTTAAAACAGGCCTACGAGCAGTACTTC,.,TRBV11-2,.,TRBJ2-7
CSASVLAGGGSYEQYF,TGCAGTGCTAGTGTACTAGCGGGAGGAGGCTCCTACGAGCAGTACTTC,TRBD2,TRBV20-1,.,TRBJ2-7
CASTLPGSSTDTQYF,TGTGCCAGCACTTTACCCGGATCTAGCACAGATACGCAGTATTTT,.,TRBV7-2,.,TRBJ2-3
CASSLAPLAGRALDTDTQYF,TGTGCCAGCAGCTTAGCGCCGCTAGCGGGGCGGGCTTTGGACACAGATACGCAGTATTTT,TRBD2,TRBV7-8,few,TRBJ2-3
CASSQDIGGYGYTF,TGTGCCAGCAGCCAAGATATCGGAGGCTATGGCTACACCTTC,.,TRBV14,.,TRBJ1-2
CATRAAARDTQYF,TGTGCCACACGCGCGGCAGCCCGGGATACGCAGTATTTT,.,TRBV11-2,once,TRBJ2-3
CSVGQGHNEQFF,TGCAGCGTTGGACAGGGTCACAATGAGCAGTTCTTC,TRBD1,TRBV29-1,.,TRBJ2-1
CSVDRGGGGYTF,TGCAGCGTTGATCGCGGGGGCGGCGGCTACACCTTC,.,TRBV29-1,.,TRBJ1-2
CASSEGTNTGELFF,TGTGCCAGCAGTGAAGGGACTAACACCGGGGAGCTGTTTTTT,.,TRBV25-1,.,TRBJ2-2
CASSPGETQYF,TGTGCCAGCAGCCCAGGGGAGACCCAGTACTTC,.,TRBV7-6,few,TRBJ2-5
CASQRTSYEQYF,TGTGCCAGCCAACGGACGTCCTACGAGCAGTACTTC,.,TRBV28,few,TRBJ2-7
CASSYPRRPSTDTQYF,TGTGCCAGCAGTTACCCAAGACGGCCCTCCACAGATACGCAGTATTTT,.,TRBV7-9,.,TRBJ2-3
CASRTPGTTSYNEQFF,TGTGCCAGCAGAACCCCCGGGACTACCTCCTACAATGAGCAGTTCTTC,TRBD2,TRBV6-5,few,TRBJ2-1
CASSDPYYEQYF,TGTGCCAGCAGTGATCCGTACTACGAGCAGTACTTC,.,TRBV25-1,medium-sized,TRBJ2-7
CATSIRSYNEQFF,TGTGCCACCAGCATCAGGTCCTACAATGAGCAGTTCTTC,.,TRBV15,.,TRBJ2-1
CASSIGGGYGYTF,TGTGCCAGCAGTATAGGAGGGGGCTATGGCTACACCTTC,.,TRBV27,.,TRBJ1-2
CASSKRDRGRYEQFF,TGTGCCAGTAGTAAAAGGGACAGGGGGCGTTATGAGCAGTTCTTC,TRBD1,TRBV19,.,TRBJ2-1
CASSLIEQHEQFF,TGTGCCAGCAGTTTAATTGAGCAACATGAGCAGTTCTTC,.,TRBV28,.,TRBJ2-1
CSARMREHSFEQYF,TGCAGTGCTAGAATGCGGGAGCACTCTTTCGAGCAGTACTTC,TRBD2,TRBV20-1,.,TRBJ2-7
CASSVGAGYTF,TGTGCCAGCAGCGTAGGAGCCGGCTACACCTTC,.,TRBV5-6,few,TRBJ1-2
CASSHYGGVGENEQFF,TGCGCCAGCAGCCATTACGGGGGGGTCGGTGAGAATGAGCAGTTCTTC,TRBD2,TRBV4-1,.,TRBJ2-1
CASSHGTGGTEAFF,TGCGCCAGCAGCCACGGGACAGGAGGGACTGAAGCTTTCTTT,TRBD1,TRBV5-1,.,TRBJ1-1
CASSLRSPEQYF,TGTGCCAGCAGCTTAAGGTCACCCGAGCAGTACTTC,.,TRBV7-9,.,TRBJ2-7
CSARVTGTNMNTEAFF,TGCAGTGCTAGAGTCACCGGGACAAACATGAACACTGAAGCTTTCTTT,.,TRBV20-1,.,TRBJ1-1
CASSSGTSGTDTQYF,TGTGCCAGCAGCTCCGGGACTAGCGGCACAGATACGCAGTATTTT,TRBD2,TRBV11-2,.,TRBJ2-3
CASSQEFASGNQETQYF,TGTGCCAGCAGCCAAGAATTCGCTAGCGGGAACCAAGAGACCCAGTACTTC,TRBD2,TRBV3-1,.,TRBJ2-5
CASSPGSNTEAFF,TGTGCCAGCAGTCCCGGCTCGAATACTGAAGCTTTCTTT,.,TRBV28,.,TRBJ1-1
CASSFSGTVNYEQYF,TGTGCCAGCAGCTTCTCCGGGACAGTGAATTACGAGCAGTACTTC,TRBD1,TRBV7-2,once,TRBJ2-7
CASSRTRDGYTF,TGTGCCAGCAGCAGGACCCGCGATGGCTACACCTTC,.,TRBV7-9,.,TRBJ1-2
CASSPRSVRKIETQYF,TGTGCCAGCAGCCCCCGTTCCGTGAGGAAGATCGAGACCCAGTACTTC,.,TRBV7-9,.,TRBJ2-5
CSAVNPQRYNEQFF,TGCAGTGCCGTTAATCCCCAGAGATACAATGAGCAGTTCTTC,.,TRBV20-1,.,TRBJ2-1
CSVFGDSGLGNEQFF,TGCAGCGTTTTTGGGGACAGTGGCCTAGGCAATGAGCAGTTCTTC,TRBD1,TRBV29-1,.,TRBJ2-1
CASSQDEGGRTYNEQFF,TGTGCCAGCAGCCAAGATGAGGGCGGGAGAACCTACAATGAGCAGTTCTTC,TRBD2,TRBV4-2,.,TRBJ2-1
CATSRWTDPSGELFF,TGTGCCACCAGCAGGTGGACAGACCCATCCGGGGAGCTGTTTTTT,.,TRBV15,.,TRBJ2-2
CASSLDPIAEQFF,TGTGCTAGCAGCTTAGACCCCATAGCCGAGCAGTTCTTC,.,TRBV7-7,once,TRBJ2-1
CSARLSSWEAYEQYF,TGCAGTGCTAGGTTGTCTTCCTGGGAGGCGTACGAGCAGTACTTC,.,TRBV20-1,few,TRBJ2-7
CASSYITGGGYTF,TGTGCCAGCAGCTATATCACAGGGGGCGGCTACACCTTC,TRBD1,TRBV7-9,.,TRBJ1-2
CASSPGLAVINEQSF,TGTGCCAGCAGCCCCGGACTAGCGGTAATCAATGAGCAGTCCTTC,TRBD2,TRBV7-3,.,TRBJ2-1